This note documents a single T cell receptor beta chain sequence. This entry comes from a study of T cell changes during pregnancy in multiple sclerosis. The CDR3 extends over 17 amino acids. V was pared by 2 bases and J by 8 bases, with 24 bases between. TCRdb's table, derived via immunoSEQ multiplex PCR, lists solely in-frame clones and lacks some. Among some 38,000 clones listed, roughly nine tenths were seen once. The TCR originated in a female donor in good health, enrolled as a control in a pregnancy study. The source was CD4+ T cells from peripheral blood mononuclear cells, collected in the third trimester of pregnancy. The V call is TRBV23-1, the J call TRBJ1-2; D gene unclear. Being an ORF, TRBV23-1 has a function that is uncertain. The chain's CDR3 is CASSQPPSNRGAEGYTF. CDR3 in DNA: TGCGCCAGCAGTCAACCCCCTTCGAACCGGGGAGCGGAGGGCTACACCTTC.